Following are 17 T cell receptor beta chains from one sample sequenced in a study of tumor and adjacent non-tumor tissue in lung cancer. No cell sorting was done before RNA was extracted from the tissue. Three rounds of nested PCR, following a modified ARM-PCR protocol, produced the TCRbeta library. TCRdb itself ran the multiplex PCR reads through MiXCR, one entry per CDR3 protein. The table has around 140,000 distinct CDR3 sequences, around 67% seen once. Specimen: lung tumor tissue. These receptors were collected from a man aged 55-75 years with small cell lung cancer.

This clonotype was detected only a few times. The chain recombines TRBV6-5 with TRBJ2-3; 11 bases line up with TRBD2. J gave up 4 bases and V 1 base, and 7 bases lay outside the gene matches. Germline V gene lookup returns CDR1 MNHEY and CDR2 SVGAGI. This CDR3 is 17 amino acids long. For the CDR3, the DNA is TGTGCCAGCAGTTACTTAACTACTAGCGGGAGAGCAGATACGCAGTATTTT. Its protein product is CASSYLTTSGRADTQYF.

This clonotype was recorded many times. The chain employs TRBV24-1 and TRBJ2-7, with TRBD2 matching 7 bases. Germline assignment: CDR1 KGHDR and CDR2 SFDVKD. The CDR3 runs to 15 residues. J was trimmed by 5 bases and V by 5 bases; bases with no gene match: 11. CDR3 sequence reads: CATSGGAGDRHEQYF. CDR3 DNA: TGTGCCACCAGTGGTGGGGCGGGAGATCGTCACGAGCAGTACTTC.

Turning to this clonotype: This may arise from a read error, as a much more abundant clone is one base away. The chain links TRBV5-4 to TRBJ2-2; no reliable D call. The germline gives CDR1 SGHNT, CDR2 YYREEE (reference sequence). The ends were cut back, 7 bases at V and 1 base at J, with 11 bases in the middle. There are 14 residues in the CDR3. The CDR3: CASGLNKNTGELFF. DNA of the CDR3: TGTGCCAGCGGTCTGAACAAGAACACCGGGGAGCTGTTTTTT.

A word on this clonotype: A much larger clone lies one base from this, so it may be a read error. The chain uses TRBV20-1 and TRBJ2-3; tentative D call: TRBD1 (8 bases). Trimming took off 6 bases at V and 4 bases at J, with 29 bases between the two ends. Germline CDR1 DFQATT, CDR2 SNEGSKA (reference sequence). This CDR3 has 18 residues. For the CDR3, the DNA is TGCAGTGCCACAACCAACAGAGCGGGACAGGTTGGGCCAGATACGCAGTATTTT. Protein: CSATTNRAGQVGPDTQYF.

Regarding this clonotype: The CDR3 ends on some other residue instead of the conserved phenylalanine or tryptophan, so this is likely a read error. The chain couples TRBV4-2 to TRBJ2-1, with D hard to call. The CDR3 runs 15 residues. Germline CDR1 LGHNA, CDR2 YNFKEQ. The DNA for the CDR3 is TGTGCCAGCAACCAAGATCCGGGCCAGAACAATGAGCAGTTCTTA. Translation: CASNQDPGQNNEQFL.

J is TRBJ1-1 and V is TRBV28, with a weak D call TRBD1 (6 bases). CDR3 size: 13 residues. Germline V lookup: CDR1 MDHEN, CDR2 SYDVKM. V lost 7 bases and J lost 1, with 10 bases in between. DNA of the CDR3: TGTGCCAGCAAGGACAGCCAGAACACTGAAGCTTTCTTT. Its translation is CASKDSQNTEAFF.

This clonotype was picked up many times. The chain uses TRBV20-1 and TRBJ2-7; the match to TRBD2 covers 10 bases. The CDR3 is made up of 14 amino acids. After removal of 2 bases from V and 3 bases from J, the junction contained 4 bases not matched to a gene. Looked up from germline, CDR1 is DFQATT and CDR2 is SNEGSKA (reference sequence). In nucleotides, the CDR3 is TGCAGTGCTAGATTCCCTAGCGGGAGCTACGAGCAGTACTTC. The encoded protein is CSARFPSGSYEQYF.

This clonotype was counted a single time. Its ends do not fully match the called genes, so a read error is possible. The chain links TRBV6-1 to TRBJ2-7; D uncertain. The CDR3 runs 12 residues. CDR1 is MNHNS and CDR2 is SASEGT in the germline V gene. The DNA of the CDR3 is TGTGCCAGCAGGGAAGGAGCCAGGGAGCAGTACTTC. Encoded protein: CASREGAREQYF.

Comment on this clonotype: Since a much larger clone is just one base distant, this may be a read error. V is TRBV6-5 and J is TRBJ1-5; D is unresolved. The CDR3 runs 12 residues. The germline V gene has CDR1 MNHEY and CDR2 SVGAGI. The CDR3 bases are TGTGGCAGCAGTTACATGGGCGGGCCCCAGCATTTT. Encoded protein: CGSSYMGGPQHF.

About this clonotype itself: A much larger clone lies one base from this, so it may be a read error. This CDR3 is missing its conserved last phenylalanine or tryptophan, likely due to a read error. The chain links TRBV6-1 to TRBJ2-7, with no clear D. CDR3 length: 10 residues. Germline-derived CDR1 and CDR2 are MNHNS and SASEGT. Trimming left V 7 bases short and J 7 bases short, with 8 bases between. The CDR3 sequence is CASISGEQYL. The CDR3 DNA follows: TGTGCCAGCATATCCGGGGAGCAGTACCTC.

The chain carries TRBV6-6 and TRBJ2-2; D may be TRBD2 (5 bases). This CDR3 comprises 14 residues. Germline values: CDR1 MNHNY, CDR2 SVGAGI (reference sequence). V was clipped by 8 bases and J by 1 base, with 11 bases between them. The CDR3: CASPTNGNTGELFF. CDR3 in DNA: TGTGCCAGCCCGACTAACGGGAACACCGGGGAGCTGTTTTTT.

This chain joins TRBV5-4 and TRBJ2-3, with D possibly being TRBD2 (6 bases). CDR1 and CDR2 from the germline V gene are SGHNT and YYREEE (reference sequence). The CDR3 is 14 residues long. V lost 10 bases and J 2 bases, leaving 17 bases between the germline ends. CDR3 nucleotide sequence: TGTGCCTGCTCAGATAGCGGAAACACAGATACGCAGTATTTT. It is translated as CACSDSGNTDTQYF.

This clonotype was observed many times. The V gene is TRBV29-1, the J gene TRBJ2-2, with 10 positions matching TRBD1. The CDR3 is 12 residues long. Germline CDR1 is SQVTM and CDR2 is ANQGSEA. Trimming cost V 4 bases and J 7 bases; bases outside gene matches: 0. Here the CDR3 DNA reads TGCAGCGTTGGGACAGGGGGCGGGGAGCTGTTTTTT. It yields the protein CSVGTGGGELFF.

As for this clonotype: A clone one base away is much larger, so this may be a read error. The rearrangement links TRBV11-3 to TRBJ1-3; D is unresolved. Germline CDR1 SGHNT, CDR2 YENEEA. CDR3 size: 14 residues. DNA for the CDR3: TGTGCCAGCAGCTTAGGAGGAGATGGAATCACCATGTATTTT. As protein: CASSLGGDGITMYF.

Comments on this clonotype: A read error may be the cause here, since a much bigger clone is one base away. CDR3 sequence: CASTGGTGTGELFF. Written as DNA, the CDR3 is TGTGCCAGCACAGGGGGCACTGGCACCGGGGAGCTGTTTTTT. The chain is built from TRBV6-1 and TRBJ2-2, with 8 bases aligning to TRBD1. From germline, CDR1 is MNHNS and CDR2 SASEGT. V was pared by 7 bases and J by 4 bases, with 5 bases of the junction left unmatched. The CDR3 contains 14 residues.

The rearrangement uses TRBV6-2 or TRBV6-3 and TRBJ1-5, with TRBD1 matching over 9 bases. V shed 6 bases, J shed 0 bases, and the junction held 9 bases outside the gene matches. There are 17 residues in the CDR3. Germline values: CDR1 MNHEY, CDR2 SVGEGT. The CDR3, as DNA: TGTGCCAGCAGCGACGGGACAGGGCGATATAGCAATCAGCCCCAGCATTTT. This codes for CASSDGTGRYSNQPQHF.

This clonotype was observed a single time. One end of the junction is discordant with germline, which a read error may explain. The chain couples TRBV20-1 to TRBJ2-5; weak D call: TRBD1 (6 bases). The length of the CDR3 is 14 residues. CDR1 is DFQATT, CDR2 SNEGSKA, per germline (reference sequence). Here the CDR3 DNA reads TGCAGTGCTAGAGACGTCAGCGGAGGACAGACCCGGTACTTC. It codes for CSARDVSGGQTRYF.